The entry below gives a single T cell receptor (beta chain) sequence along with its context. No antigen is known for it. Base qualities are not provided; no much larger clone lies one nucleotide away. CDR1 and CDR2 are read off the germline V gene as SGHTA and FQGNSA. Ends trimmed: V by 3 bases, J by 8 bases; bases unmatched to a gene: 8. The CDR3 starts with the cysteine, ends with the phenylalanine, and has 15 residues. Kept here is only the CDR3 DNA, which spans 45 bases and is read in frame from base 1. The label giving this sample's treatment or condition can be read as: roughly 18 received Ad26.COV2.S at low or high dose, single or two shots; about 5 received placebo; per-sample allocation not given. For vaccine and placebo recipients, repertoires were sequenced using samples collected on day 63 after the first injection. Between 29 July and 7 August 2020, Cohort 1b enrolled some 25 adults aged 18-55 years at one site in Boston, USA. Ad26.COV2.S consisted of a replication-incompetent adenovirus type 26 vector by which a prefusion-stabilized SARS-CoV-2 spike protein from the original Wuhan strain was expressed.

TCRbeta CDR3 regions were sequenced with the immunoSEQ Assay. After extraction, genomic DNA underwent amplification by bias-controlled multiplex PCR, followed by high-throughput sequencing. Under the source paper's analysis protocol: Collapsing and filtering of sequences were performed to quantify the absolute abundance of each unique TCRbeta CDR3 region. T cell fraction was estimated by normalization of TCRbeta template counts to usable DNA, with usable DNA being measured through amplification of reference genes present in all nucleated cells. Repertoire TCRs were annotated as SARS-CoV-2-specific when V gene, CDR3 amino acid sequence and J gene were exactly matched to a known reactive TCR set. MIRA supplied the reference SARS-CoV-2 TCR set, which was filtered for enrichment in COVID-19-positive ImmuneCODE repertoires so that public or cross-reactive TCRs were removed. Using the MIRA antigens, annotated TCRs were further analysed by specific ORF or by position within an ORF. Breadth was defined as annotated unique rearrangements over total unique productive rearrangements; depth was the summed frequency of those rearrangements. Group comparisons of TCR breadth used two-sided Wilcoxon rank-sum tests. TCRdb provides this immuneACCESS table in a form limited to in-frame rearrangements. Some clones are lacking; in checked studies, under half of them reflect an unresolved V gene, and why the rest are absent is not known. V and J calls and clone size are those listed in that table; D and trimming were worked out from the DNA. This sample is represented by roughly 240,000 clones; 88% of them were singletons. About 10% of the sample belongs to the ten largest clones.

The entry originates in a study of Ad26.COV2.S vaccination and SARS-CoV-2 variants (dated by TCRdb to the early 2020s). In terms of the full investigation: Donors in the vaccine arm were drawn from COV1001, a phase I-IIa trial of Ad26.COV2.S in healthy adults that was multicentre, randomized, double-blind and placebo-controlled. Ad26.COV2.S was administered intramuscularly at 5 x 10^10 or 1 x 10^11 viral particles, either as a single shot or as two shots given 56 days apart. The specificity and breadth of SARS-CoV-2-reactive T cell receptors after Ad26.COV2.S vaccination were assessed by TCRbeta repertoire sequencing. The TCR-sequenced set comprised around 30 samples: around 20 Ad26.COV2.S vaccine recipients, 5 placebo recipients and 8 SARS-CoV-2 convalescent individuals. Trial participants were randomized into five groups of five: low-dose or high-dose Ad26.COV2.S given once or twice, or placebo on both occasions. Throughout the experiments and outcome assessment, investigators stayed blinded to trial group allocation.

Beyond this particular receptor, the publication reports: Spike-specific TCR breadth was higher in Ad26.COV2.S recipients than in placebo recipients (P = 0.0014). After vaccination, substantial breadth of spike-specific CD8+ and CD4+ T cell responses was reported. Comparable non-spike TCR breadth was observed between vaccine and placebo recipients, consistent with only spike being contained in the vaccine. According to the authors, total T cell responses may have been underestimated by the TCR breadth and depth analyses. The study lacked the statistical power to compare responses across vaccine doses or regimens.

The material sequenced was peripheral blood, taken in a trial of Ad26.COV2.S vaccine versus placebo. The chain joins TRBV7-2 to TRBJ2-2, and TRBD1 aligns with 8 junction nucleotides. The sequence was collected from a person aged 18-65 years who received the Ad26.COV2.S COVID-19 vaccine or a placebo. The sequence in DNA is TGTGCCAGCAGCTTCACGGGACAGGTTAGGGGGGAGCTGTTTTTT. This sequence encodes CASSFTGQVRGELFF.